This is a list of T cell receptor beta chains from one sample in a study of blood T cell repertoires in COVID-19. Assay used: immunoSEQ multiplex PCR; TCRdb lists only in-frame clones, some missing. The table has about 270,000 clones, roughly nine tenths seen once. The sequenced material came from peripheral blood. The receptor set was obtained from a man aged 40-49 years with active or convalescent COVID-19. The CDR3 runs from the conserved cysteine through the conserved F or W. Fields, in order: CDR3 DNA, CDR3 protein, J gene, D gene, V gene, clone size. The D gene is left open where the match is weak. A row's size may be missing; if present it is once, few, many or a size class.

cdr3_nt: TGTGCCAGTACCGACTTAGGACAGGGGAACTATGGCTACACCTTC; cdr3_aa: CASTDLGQGNYGYTF; j_call: TRBJ1-2; d_call: TRBD1; v_call: TRBV19; clone_size: few
cdr3_nt: TGTGCCTGGACTAGCGGGAGTATCTACAATGAGCAGTTCTTC; cdr3_aa: CAWTSGSIYNEQFF; j_call: TRBJ2-1; d_call: TRBD2; v_call: TRBV30; clone_size: .
cdr3_nt: TGTGCCAGCGGGGGGTCCGAGGTCAGGGCTCCGTGGGGCTACACCTTC; cdr3_aa: CASGGSEVRAPWGYTF; j_call: TRBJ1-2; d_call: .; v_call: TRBV6-6; clone_size: .
cdr3_nt: TGTGCCACCAGTGATGGGGCTCCGCCGTACAATGAGCAGTTCTTC; cdr3_aa: CATSDGAPPYNEQFF; j_call: TRBJ2-1; d_call: .; v_call: TRBV24-1; clone_size: .
cdr3_nt: TGTGCCAGCAGCTTAGCGCAGGACTCGTCCAAGGGCTACACCTTC; cdr3_aa: CASSLAQDSSKGYTF; j_call: TRBJ1-2; d_call: .; v_call: TRBV7-9; clone_size: .
cdr3_nt: TGTGCCAGCAGCCTGGAAGGGACAGCGGATCAGCCCCAGCATTTT; cdr3_aa: CASSLEGTADQPQHF; j_call: TRBJ1-5; d_call: TRBD1; v_call: TRBV5-6; clone_size: .
cdr3_nt: TGCAGCGTTGTAGGGACAGGGGTAGTCGGCTACACCTTC; cdr3_aa: CSVVGTGVVGYTF; j_call: TRBJ1-2; d_call: TRBD1; v_call: TRBV29-1; clone_size: .
cdr3_nt: TGCGCCAGCAGCCAAGGTCCTAGCGGGAGAATACCTGCCTACGAGCAGTACTTC; cdr3_aa: CASSQGPSGRIPAYEQYF; j_call: TRBJ2-7; d_call: TRBD2; v_call: TRBV4-1; clone_size: .
cdr3_nt: TGTGCCAGCAGCTTAAGGGTTAGCGGTGATACAGATACGCAGTATTTT; cdr3_aa: CASSLRVSGDTDTQYF; j_call: TRBJ2-3; d_call: .; v_call: TRBV7-3; clone_size: .
cdr3_nt: TGTGCCAGCAGTCACAGGGGTTCTAGCTCTGGAAACACCATATATTTT; cdr3_aa: CASSHRGSSSGNTIYF; j_call: TRBJ1-3; d_call: TRBD1; v_call: TRBV3-1/TRBV3-2; clone_size: few
cdr3_nt: TGTGCCAGCAGCCTCGGACGGGGGGGCGTCGGGGCTAATGAAAAACTGTTTTTT; cdr3_aa: CASSLGRGGVGANEKLFF; j_call: TRBJ1-4; d_call: .; v_call: TRBV5-4; clone_size: .
cdr3_nt: TGTGCCTGGAGTCCGGCAGGGCTAAGCACCGGGGAGCTGTTTTTT; cdr3_aa: CAWSPAGLSTGELFF; j_call: TRBJ2-2; d_call: .; v_call: TRBV30; clone_size: once
cdr3_nt: TGTGCCAGCAGTTTAGCTGGCCAAACGTGGGCTTTCTTT; cdr3_aa: CASSLAGQTWAFF; j_call: TRBJ1-1; d_call: .; v_call: TRBV12-3/TRBV12-4; clone_size: .
cdr3_nt: TGTGCCAGCGGACCCGAAACCGCAGGGGCAGAGACCCAGTACTTC; cdr3_aa: CASGPETAGAETQYF; j_call: TRBJ2-5; d_call: .; v_call: TRBV27; clone_size: .
cdr3_nt: TGCGCCAGCAGTGTTTCAGCGGCTCCCCTCCCAGATACGCAGTATTTT; cdr3_aa: CASSVSAAPLPDTQYF; j_call: TRBJ2-3; d_call: .; v_call: TRBV10-2; clone_size: .
cdr3_nt: TGCAGCGTCGGAGGACTAGCGGGGGGAACTGGGTATGAGCAGTTCTTC; cdr3_aa: CSVGGLAGGTGYEQFF; j_call: TRBJ2-1; d_call: TRBD2; v_call: TRBV29-1; clone_size: .
cdr3_nt: TGTGCCATCAGTGAACCAGCGGGGTCCTACGAGCAGTACTTC; cdr3_aa: CAISEPAGSYEQYF; j_call: TRBJ2-7; d_call: TRBD2; v_call: TRBV10-3; clone_size: once
cdr3_nt: TGTGCCAGCAGCTCTCCGGGACACCGAAGCACAGATACGCAGTATTTT; cdr3_aa: CASSSPGHRSTDTQYF; j_call: TRBJ2-3; d_call: .; v_call: TRBV28; clone_size: .
cdr3_nt: TGTGCTAGTGTCCCGGGGGTTAACACTGAAGCTTTCTTT; cdr3_aa: CASVPGVNTEAFF; j_call: TRBJ1-1; d_call: .; v_call: TRBV12-5; clone_size: .
cdr3_nt: TGTGCCAGCAGTGGAGACAGGGGACGAGGCTACACCTTC; cdr3_aa: CASSGDRGRGYTF; j_call: TRBJ1-2; d_call: TRBD1; v_call: TRBV2; clone_size: .
cdr3_nt: TGTGCCAGCAGGGGGGACTGGGAGGACGAGCAGTACTTC; cdr3_aa: CASRGDWEDEQYF; j_call: TRBJ2-7; d_call: .; v_call: TRBV6-5; clone_size: .
cdr3_nt: TGTGCCTGGAGGGTTGACAGGATTGAAGCTTTCTTT; cdr3_aa: CAWRVDRIEAFF; j_call: TRBJ1-1; d_call: .; v_call: TRBV30; clone_size: .
cdr3_nt: TGTGCCAGCAGTTACTCTGGCGGGGGTAATGAGCAGTTCTTC; cdr3_aa: CASSYSGGGNEQFF; j_call: TRBJ2-1; d_call: TRBD2; v_call: TRBV6-5; clone_size: .
cdr3_nt: TGTGCCAGTAGTCCCCCCGACAGAGGAAATTCACCCCTCCACTTT; cdr3_aa: CASSPPDRGNSPLHF; j_call: TRBJ1-6; d_call: .; v_call: TRBV19; clone_size: .
cdr3_nt: TGCAGCGTCGAGGAGGGGAGCTACACCTTC; cdr3_aa: CSVEEGSYTF; j_call: TRBJ1-2; d_call: .; v_call: TRBV29-1; clone_size: .
cdr3_nt: TGTGCCAGCAGAGTGGCAGGGGAATCACCCCTCCACTTT; cdr3_aa: CASRVAGESPLHF; j_call: TRBJ1-6; d_call: .; v_call: TRBV27; clone_size: .
cdr3_nt: TGTGCCACCAGCGTAAGCCGGGGGAAAGGGGGAAACACCATATATTTT; cdr3_aa: CATSVSRGKGGNTIYF; j_call: TRBJ1-3; d_call: .; v_call: TRBV15; clone_size: .
cdr3_nt: TGTGCCAGCAGTATCCGTCAGGGTTTCGGTTACGAGCAGTACTTC; cdr3_aa: CASSIRQGFGYEQYF; j_call: TRBJ2-7; d_call: .; v_call: TRBV27; clone_size: .
cdr3_nt: TGTGCCTGGAGGAGAGGGGAGGGGCGCAACACTGAAGCTTTCTTT; cdr3_aa: CAWRRGEGRNTEAFF; j_call: TRBJ1-1; d_call: .; v_call: TRBV30; clone_size: .
cdr3_nt: TGTGCCAGCAGCCCCGAACAGGGAAACACCATATATTTT; cdr3_aa: CASSPEQGNTIYF; j_call: TRBJ1-3; d_call: .; v_call: TRBV3-1/TRBV3-2; clone_size: .
cdr3_nt: TGTGCCAGCAGTGGAGTAGCGGGAGGTGGGGAGACCCAGTACTTC; cdr3_aa: CASSGVAGGGETQYF; j_call: TRBJ2-5; d_call: TRBD2; v_call: TRBV27; clone_size: once
cdr3_nt: TGTGCCAGCAGCCCAGGAATAGGGAGTGAGCCCCAGCATTTT; cdr3_aa: CASSPGIGSEPQHF; j_call: TRBJ1-5; d_call: .; v_call: TRBV5-6; clone_size: once
cdr3_nt: TGTGCCAGCGGATTCGACAGGGGGGGATATCAGCCCCAGCATTTT; cdr3_aa: CASGFDRGGYQPQHF; j_call: TRBJ1-5; d_call: TRBD1; v_call: TRBV6-5; clone_size: .
cdr3_nt: TGTGCCATCAGTGAGTCGGGGGCCGGGGAAAACATTCAGTACTTC; cdr3_aa: CAISESGAGENIQYF; j_call: TRBJ2-4; d_call: .; v_call: TRBV10-3; clone_size: once
cdr3_nt: TGCGCCAGCAGCGAGTGGGCGCCTAATTCACCCCTCCACTTT; cdr3_aa: CASSEWAPNSPLHF; j_call: TRBJ1-6; d_call: .; v_call: TRBV5-1; clone_size: few
cdr3_nt: TGTGCCATCAGATTAAGGGCAGGGTATCGGCAGCCCCAGCATTTT; cdr3_aa: CAIRLRAGYRQPQHF; j_call: TRBJ1-5; d_call: .; v_call: TRBV10-3; clone_size: .
cdr3_nt: TGTGCCAGCAGCCAAGTGAGATTGAAGAGGGGGACAGGGATAACCTACGAGCAGTACTTC; cdr3_aa: CASSQVRLKRGTGITYEQYF; j_call: TRBJ2-7; d_call: TRBD1; v_call: TRBV3-1/TRBV3-2; clone_size: many
cdr3_nt: TGTGCCACCGAGGGCCCCTATGGCTACACCTTC; cdr3_aa: CATEGPYGYTF; j_call: TRBJ1-2; d_call: .; v_call: TRBV19; clone_size: .
cdr3_nt: TGTGCCAGCCGCGGCAGGGGGCGCACAGATACGCAGTATTTT; cdr3_aa: CASRGRGRTDTQYF; j_call: TRBJ2-3; d_call: .; v_call: TRBV21-1; clone_size: .
cdr3_nt: TGTGCCAGCAGCTTAGGAGGAGGACGATACCTAAGCTCCTACGAGCAGTACTTC; cdr3_aa: CASSLGGGRYLSSYEQYF; j_call: TRBJ2-7; d_call: .; v_call: TRBV7-9; clone_size: .
cdr3_nt: TGTGCCAGCAGTTACTCGGGGGGAGCAATGGGTGGCTACACCTTC; cdr3_aa: CASSYSGGAMGGYTF; j_call: TRBJ1-2; d_call: .; v_call: TRBV6-5; clone_size: few
cdr3_nt: TGCGCCAGCAGCTTGATTGTGCGGGGGCGCACAGATACGCAGTATTTT; cdr3_aa: CASSLIVRGRTDTQYF; j_call: TRBJ2-3; d_call: .; v_call: TRBV5-1; clone_size: .
cdr3_nt: TGTGCCAGCAGTTTCTACAGCGGGAGCAGGGAGACCCAGTACTTC; cdr3_aa: CASSFYSGSRETQYF; j_call: TRBJ2-5; d_call: TRBD2; v_call: TRBV6-6; clone_size: .
cdr3_nt: TGTGCCAGCAGCTGGGGTGGTAGTACGACAGAACACAATGAGCAGTTCTTC; cdr3_aa: CASSWGGSTTEHNEQFF; j_call: TRBJ2-1; d_call: .; v_call: TRBV7-9; clone_size: .
cdr3_nt: TGTGCCAGCAGTGAAGCAATGGGACAGAGCTCTGGGGCCAACGTCCTGACTTTC; cdr3_aa: CASSEAMGQSSGANVLTF; j_call: TRBJ2-6; d_call: TRBD1; v_call: TRBV6-1; clone_size: .
cdr3_nt: TGCGCCAGCAGCTTGGAGGGAGGGCGGCAGCCCCAGCATTTT; cdr3_aa: CASSLEGGRQPQHF; j_call: TRBJ1-5; d_call: .; v_call: TRBV5-1; clone_size: .
cdr3_nt: TGTGCCAGCAGCAGAACAGGATTATTGAGCTCCTATAATTCACCCCTCCACTTT; cdr3_aa: CASSRTGLLSSYNSPLHF; j_call: TRBJ1-6; d_call: .; v_call: TRBV7-2; clone_size: .
cdr3_nt: TGTGCCACCAGCAGAGATATCGCAGGGCACTACGAGCAGTACTTC; cdr3_aa: CATSRDIAGHYEQYF; j_call: TRBJ2-7; d_call: .; v_call: TRBV15; clone_size: .
cdr3_nt: TGTGCCACCAGTGACCCGCGTGACTCAGAGGACACCATATATTTT; cdr3_aa: CATSDPRDSEDTIYF; j_call: TRBJ1-3; d_call: .; v_call: TRBV24-1; clone_size: .
cdr3_nt: TGTGCCAGCAGCTTAACGGGGGTTCGAGGCTACACCTTC; cdr3_aa: CASSLTGVRGYTF; j_call: TRBJ1-2; d_call: .; v_call: TRBV11-3; clone_size: .